Each of the 18 T cell receptor beta chains below was sequenced from the same sample in a study of cytomegalovirus exposure and HLA in healthy donors. PCR used 60 Vbeta primers and 13 Jbeta primers. Method: immunoSEQ multiplex PCR; TCRdb's copy keeps in-frame clones and lacks some. The table lists 140,000 or so clones, around 84% of them singletons, with 2% to 3% in the top ten. Sequenced sample: PBMCs. The source is a boy aged 2 to 10 in good health and CMV-seronegative.

The V and J genes are TRBV4-3 and TRBJ2-1; 13 bases are shared with TRBD2. Germline V lookup: CDR1 LGHNA, CDR2 YSLEER. V lost 4 bases to trimming and J lost 5 bases; unmatched junction nucleotides: 2. CDR3 length equals 15 residues. CDR3 protein: CASSRGTSGDNEQFF. The CDR3 nucleotides read TGCGCCAGCAGCCGAGGGACTAGCGGGGACAATGAGCAGTTCTTC.

This sequence joins TRBV10-1 and TRBJ2-7; D not certain. The germline V gene encodes CDR1 WNHNN and CDR2 SYGVQD (reference sequence). The ends were cut back, 4 bases at V and 3 bases at J, with 10 bases in the middle. The CDR3 consists of 13 residues. CDR3 sequence reads: CASSGQAIYEQYF. The DNA for the CDR3 is TGCGCCAGCAGTGGCCAGGCGATCTACGAGCAGTACTTC.

The genes are TRBV9 and TRBJ2-5; 11 positions match TRBD1. Germline CDR1 SGDLS, CDR2 YYNGEE. This CDR3 comprises 15 residues. V lost 1 base to trimming and J lost 4 bases; unmatched junction nucleotides: 3. This CDR3 reads CASSVLDRGRETQYF. The CDR3 region has the DNA TGTGCCAGCAGCGTACTGGACAGGGGGCGAGAGACCCAGTACTTC.

This chain joins TRBV5-1 and TRBJ2-1, with 7 bases matching TRBD1. V trimming: 7 bases; J trimming: 5 bases; junction bases outside the gene matches: 6. CDR1 is SGHRS, CDR2 YFSETQ, per germline. The CDR3 runs 13 residues. In DNA form, the CDR3 reads TGCGCCAGCTCAACACAGGGGAACAATGAGCAGTTCTTC. Its protein is CASSTQGNNEQFF.

The J gene is TRBJ2-3, the V gene TRBV14, with D maybe TRBD2 (5 bases). The CDR3 has 17 amino acids. Deletions cut 1 base from V and 6 bases from J, with 20 bases between. Germline CDR1 SGHDN, CDR2 FVKESK. CDR3 in amino acids: CASSQAAGVGVIDTQYF. CDR3 in DNA: TGTGCCAGCAGCCAAGCGGCCGGGGTGGGAGTCATTGATACGCAGTATTTT.

This clone showed up just once. The rearrangement joins TRBV4-1 to TRBJ2-2; D is uncertain. This CDR3 is 15 amino acids long. V lost 1 base and J lost 4, with 10 bases in between. Germline CDR1 MGHRA, CDR2 YSYEKL. The CDR3 region is CASSQVELITGELFF. The CDR3 nucleotides read TGCGCCAGCAGCCAAGTGGAGCTTATCACCGGGGAGCTGTTTTTT.

This clone was observed once. This rearrangement joins TRBV6-1 to TRBJ1-5; 8 nucleotides align to TRBD1. The germline V gene encodes CDR1 MNHNS and CDR2 SASEGT. This CDR3 spans 13 amino acids. The trim removed 7 bases at V and 7 bases at J, leaving 6 bases unmatched. The CDR3 DNA sequence: TGTGCCAGCATTACAGGGGGGGCCCAGCCCCAGCATTTT. The encoded protein is CASITGGAQPQHF.

The V gene is TRBV5-1, the J gene TRBJ1-1; 8 bases map to TRBD1. The CDR3 contains 17 residues. Germline CDR1 is SGHRS and CDR2 is YFSETQ. The trim removed 3 bases at V and 1 base at J, leaving 11 bases unmatched. The CDR3 DNA reads TGCGCCAGCAGCTCCGACAGGGGACTTCTAGAGAACACTGAAGCTTTCTTT. Protein product: CASSSDRGLLENTEAFF.

This chain joins TRBV9 and TRBJ2-2; D is undetermined. This CDR3 contains 15 residues. CDR1 is SGDLS, CDR2 YYNGEE, per germline. Trimming shortened V by 0 bases and J by 1 base, and 7 bases separated the two germline ends. The CDR3 sequence: CASSVVPGNTGELFF. For the CDR3, the DNA is TGTGCCAGCAGCGTAGTACCGGGGAACACCGGGGAGCTGTTTTTT.

The J gene is TRBJ1-4, the V gene TRBV9; 8 bases match TRBD1. Germline V lookup: CDR1 SGDLS, CDR2 YYNGEE. Trimming cost V 3 bases and J 10 bases; bases outside gene matches: 8. The CDR3 extends over 14 amino acids. This chain's CDR3 is CASSATGEAVKLFF. The CDR3 DNA follows: TGTGCCAGCAGCGCGACAGGGGAGGCCGTAAAACTGTTTTTT. Based on the CDR3 plus reference TRBV9 and TRBJ1-4, the full variable domain is DSGVTQTPKHLITATGQRVTLRCSPRSGDLSVYWYQQSLDQGLQFLIQYYNGEERAKGNILERFSAQQFPDLHSELNLSSLELGDSALYFCASSATGEAVKLFFGSGTQLSVL.

In this sample, this clone turned up a few times. The CDR3 reads CASKYPGVNTEAFF. CDR3 nucleotide sequence: TGTGCCAGCAAATACCCGGGGGTGAACACTGAAGCTTTCTTT. The rearrangement links TRBV2 to TRBJ1-1, with D maybe TRBD1 (5 bases). This CDR3 region has 14 residues. Trimming left V 7 bases short and J 0 bases short, with 12 bases between. Germline CDR1 and CDR2: SNHLY and FYNNEI.

Here the CDR3 reads CASSPRQVSSYEQYF. In DNA form, the CDR3 reads TGTGCCAGTAGTCCTCGACAGGTTAGCTCCTACGAGCAGTACTTC. The genes are TRBV19 and TRBJ2-7; D might be TRBD1 (6 bases). The CDR3 extends over 15 amino acids. Germline loops: CDR1 LNHDA, CDR2 SQIVND (reference sequence). The ends were cut back, 5 bases at V and 0 bases at J, with 14 bases in the middle.

The rearrangement links TRBV4-3 to TRBJ2-7, with no clear D. Germline V gives CDR1 LGHNA, CDR2 YSLEER. Trimming left V 0 bases short and J 7 bases short, with 7 bases between. The CDR3 contains 12 residues. The CDR3 nucleotides read TGCGCCAGCAGCCAAGACGGTCGGGAGCAGTACTTC. Its translation: CASSQDGREQYF.

The V call is TRBV7-6, the J call TRBJ2-1, with 7 bases lining up with TRBD1. The CDR3 is made up of 16 amino acids. Germline V gene data show CDR1 as SGHVS and CDR2 as FNYEAQ. The V segment lost 5 bases and the J segment 4 bases; nucleotides outside the gene matches: 11. CDR3 DNA sequence: TGTGCCAGCAGCACCCCGACAGGGCGCGCATACAATGAGCAGTTCTTC. Its protein is CASSTPTGRAYNEQFF.

V gene TRBV9 combines with J gene TRBJ1-2, with unresolved D. V lost 3 bases to trimming and J lost 4 bases, with 7 bases between them. CDR1 and CDR2 (germline): SGDLS, YYNGEE. The CDR3 is made up of 12 amino acids. CDR3 amino acids: CASSAGLYGYTF. CDR3 in DNA: TGTGCCAGCAGCGCGGGTCTCTATGGCTACACCTTC.

The chain couples TRBV13 to TRBJ2-7; a weak D match, TRBD1 (6 bases). CDR1 is PRHDT, CDR2 FYEKMQ, per germline (reference sequence). V dropped 6 bases and J dropped 0 bases, with 12 bases sitting between them. The CDR3 spans 14 residues. CDR3 protein: CASRVTGSSYEQYF. The CDR3 coding sequence is TGTGCCAGCAGGGTTACAGGGAGCTCCTACGAGCAGTACTTC.

The rearrangement joins TRBV6-6 to TRBJ1-1; 8 bases fit TRBD1. CDR3 length equals 15 residues. Looked up from germline, CDR1 is MNHNY and CDR2 is SVGAGI (reference sequence). V shed 0 bases and J 2 bases; nucleotides not matched to a gene: 2. DNA of the CDR3: TGTGCCAGCAGTTACTCGGGACAGGTAAACACTGAAGCTTTCTTT. Translation gives CASSYSGQVNTEAFF.

CDR3 bases: TGTGCCAGCAGCTCCCGTGGGACTTATCGCTACGAGCAGTACTTC. Amino acids: CASSSRGTYRYEQYF. The chain has TRBV5-6 and TRBJ2-7; possible D gene TRBD2, 6 bases. Trimming shortened V by 3 bases and J by 3 bases, and 16 bases separated the two germline ends. The CDR3 extends over 15 amino acids. Germline CDR1 reads SGHDT; CDR2 reads YYEEEE.